Below, one TCR beta chain is given with its context. These data belong to a study of blood T cell repertoires in COVID-19. Study information: Sites in the United States, Italy and Spain provided acute and convalescent COVID-19 samples. Sources were T cells, B-cell-depleted T cells, or PBMCs; the material itself was cDNA or gDNA.

In the study's own analysis: Reference gene primers were amplified, and this amplification served to estimate nucleated cell counts. The assay was immunoSEQ multiplex PCR, and TCRdb's table has in-frame clones only and misses some. V and J calls plus clone size are reproduced from that table; the DNA served to infer D and trimming. The sample carries approximately 130,000 clones, roughly 69% recorded once. Looked up from germline, CDR1 is SGHAT and CDR2 is FQNNGV. The CDR3 runs 13 residues. The V gene lost 6 bases and the J gene lost 4 bases, with 10 bases spanning the gap. Sequences were obtained from peripheral blood. The TCR comes from a woman in her seventies with acute or convalescent COVID-19. V usage is TRBV11-2 and J usage is TRBJ1-3; maybe TRBD1 (5 bases). The CDR3: CASRVPGGNTIYF. CDR3 nucleotides: TGTGCCAGCAGGGTCCCAGGGGGAAACACCATATATTTT.